Listed below are T cell receptor beta chains from one sample, sequenced in a study of regulatory T cells in long-lasting Graves disease. TCRdb itself ran the multiplex PCR reads through MiXCR, one entry per CDR3 protein. Of about 310,000 distinct CDR3 sequences detected, approximately 20% appear once; the ten largest clones hold approximately 53%. The sequencing here drew on peripheral blood mononuclear cells (PBMCs), taken when the disease was refractory, from a patient treated with antithyroid drugs. These receptors all stem from a female donor with Graves disease. The CDR3 runs from the conserved cysteine through the conserved F or W. A D gene is named only where the DNA matches it firmly. Clone size appears in some rows only: once, few, many, or a class for an expanded clone.

>TRBV30|NA|NA|TRBJ2-5
CAWSVQVETQYF
TGTGCCTGGAGTGTACAAGTGGAGACCCAGTACTTC
>TRBV12-3/TRBV12-4|TRBD2|NA|TRBJ2-5
CASDRQLAGETQYF
TGTGCCAGCGATCGTCAACTAGCGGGCGAGACCCAGTACTTC
>TRBV5-4|NA|NA|TRBJ1-1
CASSPAMNTEAFF
TGTGCCAGCAGCCCCGCTATGAACACTGAAGCTTTCTTT
>TRBV7-2|TRBD2|many|TRBJ2-5
CASSSQTRLAGWETQYF
TGTGCCAGCAGCTCCCAAACCAGACTAGCGGGATGGGAGACCCAGTACTTC
>TRBV18|TRBD2|few|TRBJ2-5
CASSPEWASGEETQYF
TGTGCCAGCTCACCTGAGTGGGCTAGCGGAGAAGAGACCCAGTACTTC
>TRBV29-1|NA|few|TRBJ2-7
CSVEELSEQYF
TGCAGCGTTGAAGAGTTGAGCGAGCAGTACTTC
>TRBV24-1|TRBD1|many|TRBJ2-7
CATSDPGTGTYEQYF
TGTGCCACCAGTGACCCCGGGACAGGGACCTACGAGCAGTACTTC
>TRBV28|NA|many|TRBJ2-5
CASSLRLEGLRQETQYF
TGTGCCAGCAGTCTACGTTTAGAGGGCCTAAGGCAAGAGACCCAGTACTTC
>TRBV6-4|NA|NA|TRBJ1-4
CASSYSISGGQLLFF
TGTGCCAGCAGTTACTCGATTAGTGGCGGACAGCTACTGTTTTTT
>TRBV28|NA|many|TRBJ1-5
CASSSNQVQPQHF
TGTGCCAGCAGTTCTAACCAAGTCCAGCCCCAGCATTTT
>TRBV12-3/TRBV12-4|TRBD2|many|TRBJ2-1
CASSVAGGPFEQFF
TGTGCCAGCAGCGTAGCGGGAGGGCCCTTTGAGCAGTTCTTC
>TRBV5-1|NA|many|TRBJ1-6
CASSELDSGNSPLHF
TGCGCCAGCAGCGAGCTCGACAGCGGAAATTCACCCCTCCACTTT
>TRBV28|TRBD2|many|TRBJ2-5
CASSLASGSIETQYF
TGTGCCAGCAGTTTAGCTAGCGGGAGCATTGAGACCCAGTACTTC
>TRBV6-1|TRBD2|many|TRBJ2-5
CASVLAGGETQYF
TGTGCCAGCGTACTAGCGGGAGGAGAGACCCAGTACTTC
>TRBV3-1|NA|many|TRBJ2-7
CASSQSGYEQYF
TGTGCCAGCAGCCAATCGGGCTACGAGCAGTACTTC
>TRBV13|NA|many|TRBJ2-7
CASSLAENYEQYF
TGTGCCAGCAGTTTGGCAGAGAACTACGAGCAGTACTTC
>TRBV28|NA|many|TRBJ1-5
CASKQPGLTSDNQPQHF
TGTGCCAGCAAGCAACCGGGACTCACAAGTGACAATCAGCCCCAGCATTTT
>TRBV12-3/TRBV12-4|TRBD2|few|TRBJ2-3
CASTGTSRRRDTQYF
TGTGCCAGCACCGGGACTAGCCGACGCCGAGATACGCAGTATTTT
>TRBV5-1|TRBD1|few|TRBJ1-1
CASSSTGSRTEAFF
TGCGCCAGCAGCTCGACAGGGAGTCGGACTGAAGCTTTCTTT
>TRBV6-2/TRBV6-3|NA|NA|TRBJ1-5
CASSEWDQPQHF
TGTGCCAGCAGTGAGTGGGATCAGCCCCAGCATTTT
>TRBV9|NA|many|TRBJ2-5
CASSLVSGEETQYF
TGTGCCAGCAGCTTAGTTTCAGGGGAAGAGACCCAGTACTTC
>TRBV20-1|NA|NA|TRBJ2-7
CSVKGRGPRSYEQYF
TGCAGTGTCAAGGGGCGGGGTCCACGATCCTACGAGCAGTACTTC
>TRBV9|NA|many|TRBJ2-7
CASSVGSGSYEQYF
TGTGCCAGCAGCGTTGGTAGCGGCTCCTACGAGCAGTACTTC